This TCR beta chain appears in the sequencing data of a study of T-cell reconstitution after alpha-beta-depleted transplantation in children. This clonotype was counted at least ten times. Its cognate antigen is unknown. The study's findings and limits: The origin of alpha-beta T cells about two months after transplant was reportedly several hundred expanded graft clones. At the one-year point after transplant, T-cell counts and TCRbeta diversity were found to come mostly from T cells that had been newly produced.

The TCRbeta library was prepared with unique molecular identifiers. From the PCR reads, TCRdb called clonotypes with MiXCR, one entry per CDR3 protein. In the table there are about 580,000 distinct CDR3 sequences, more than 20% of which are singletons. Between the trimmed V and J ends, which lost 7 bases and 0 bases, there was a span of 16 bases. The CDR3 covers 16 residues. CDR1 and CDR2 from the germline V gene are SGHVS and FQNEAQ. This TCR was sampled from a boy under two years old who had a stem cell transplant for acute myeloid leukemia, so the T cells may come from the graft donor. The chain is built from TRBV7-8 and TRBJ2-1; a possible D gene is TRBD1 (6 bases). The sample in question was PBMCs, mostly from graft donor cells, obtained 360 days after TCRalphabeta/CD19-depleted stem cell transplant. CDR3 coding DNA: TGTGCCAGCACCAAAGTTACAGGGAGCTCCTACAATGAGCAGTTCTTC. This translates into CASTKVTGSSYNEQFF.